This TCR beta chain was retrieved from a study of response to subunit inactivated influenza vaccine. This clonotype was seen at least ten times. Its antigen is as yet unknown. Findings of the study overall: Each seasonal influenza vaccination, the authors suggested, recruits few new T cells.

TCRdb analysed the RT-PCR reads with MiXCR anew, one entry per CDR3 protein. The table shows roughly 160,000 distinct CDR3 sequences, with 11% occurring only once. The CDR3 is made up of 13 amino acids. Per the germline V gene, CDR1 is SGDLS and CDR2 is YYNGEE. V was trimmed by 4 bases and J by 3 bases, leaving 9 bases between them. The chain recombines TRBV9 with TRBJ2-3; D unclear. The TCR was taken from a man aged 45-60 years who received an inactivated influenza vaccine. Material: non-naive T cells sorted from PBMCs, obtained roughly 6 weeks after vaccination. This chain's CDR3 is CASSPPATDTQYF. The CDR3 region has the DNA TGTGCCAGCAGCCCACCCGCGACAGATACGCAGTATTTT.